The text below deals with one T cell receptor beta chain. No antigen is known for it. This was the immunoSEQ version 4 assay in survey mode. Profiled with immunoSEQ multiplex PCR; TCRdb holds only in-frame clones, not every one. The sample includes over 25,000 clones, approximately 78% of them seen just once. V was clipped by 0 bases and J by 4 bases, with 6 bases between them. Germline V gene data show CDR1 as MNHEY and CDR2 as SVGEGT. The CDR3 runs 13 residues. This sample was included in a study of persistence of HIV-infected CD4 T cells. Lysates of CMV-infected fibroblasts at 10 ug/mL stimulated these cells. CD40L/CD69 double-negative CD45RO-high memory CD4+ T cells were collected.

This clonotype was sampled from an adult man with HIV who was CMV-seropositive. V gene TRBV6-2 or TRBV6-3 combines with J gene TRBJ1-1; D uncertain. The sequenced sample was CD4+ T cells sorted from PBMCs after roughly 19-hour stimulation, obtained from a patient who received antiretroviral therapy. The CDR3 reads CASSYSWPTEAFF. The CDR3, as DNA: TGTGCCAGCAGTTACTCCTGGCCCACTGAAGCTTTCTTT.